This T cell receptor beta chain was retrieved from a study of OX40 agonist ivuxolimab in advanced cancers. Turning to the study itself: Among those enrolled, mean age was around 60 years (range roughly 23 to 85) and 82.7% were male. People who had prior anti-PD-1, anti-PD-L1 or anti-CTLA-4 therapy could take part, and roughly 40% had some.

V was clipped by 2 bases and J by 6 bases; unmatched bases: 10. The CDR3 length is 16 residues. The germline gives CDR1 MNHEY, CDR2 SMNVEV (reference sequence). Measured with immunoSEQ multiplex PCR; TCRdb has only the in-frame clones, and not every one. The data contain tens of thousands of clones, around 84% of them singletons. The chain couples TRBV27 to TRBJ2-7, with TRBD1 matching over 10 bases. This receptor was identified in an adult with an advanced solid tumor such as melanoma, head and neck, liver or kidney cancer. Sequenced material: CD4+ or CD8+ T cells sorted from blood, taken in a trial of the OX40 agonist ivuxolimab. The CDR3 bases are TGTGCCAGCAGTTTAGAAGTTGGGACAGGGGTGGGCGAGCAGTACTTC. It encodes CASSLEVGTGVGEQYF.